Listed here are 25 T cell receptor beta chains from one sample, sequenced in a study of T cell repertoires in cytomegalovirus infection. TCRdb passed the reads through MiXCR, listing each CDR3 protein once. This sample carries under 350,000 distinct CDR3 sequences, roughly a tenth of them seen once, and the ten largest clones take approximately 2.4%. Sequencing input: PBMCs. The receptors stem from a human donor in good health (CMV status not recorded). Some clones in this sample may be carry-over from other donors' samples.

This clonotype occurred many times. This chain uses TRBV19 with TRBJ2-4, with D tentatively TRBD1 (6 bases). Germline CDR1 LNHDA, CDR2 SQIVND (reference sequence). V was shortened by 5 bases and J by 0 bases, with 14 bases between the two germline ends. This CDR3 has 16 residues. CDR3 loop: CASSHGQILAKNIQYF. The CDR3 region has the DNA TGTGCCAGTAGTCACGGACAGATACTAGCCAAAAACATTCAGTACTTC.

This clonotype was observed at least ten times. The chain employs TRBV7-6 and TRBJ2-1; 7 positions agree with TRBD2. The germline V gene has CDR1 SGHVS and CDR2 FNYEAQ. V lost 8 bases and J lost 0; bases outside the gene matches: 13. The CDR3 is made up of 17 amino acids. The CDR3 DNA follows: TGTGCCAGCTCCTTGGGGGGGGGAAGTAACTCCTACAATGAGCAGTTCTTC. This sequence encodes CASSLGGGSNSYNEQFF.

The table lists this clonotype with a few counts. This chain uses TRBV4-1 with TRBJ2-2, with 9 bases lining up with TRBD2. The CDR3 loop spans 15 amino acids. Looked up from germline, CDR1 is MGHRA and CDR2 is YSYEKL. V shed 0 bases and J 6 bases; nucleotides not matched to a gene: 2. For the CDR3, the DNA is TGCGCCAGCAGCCAAGAAATAGCGGGGGCCGGGGAGCTGTTTTTT. This sequence encodes CASSQEIAGAGELFF.

In this sample, this clonotype turned up many times. The genes are TRBV7-8 and TRBJ2-2; 10 bases map to TRBD1. J gave up 7 bases and V 10 bases, and 12 bases lay outside the gene matches. The length of the CDR3 is 15 residues. Germline loops: CDR1 SGHVS, CDR2 FQNEAQ. The DNA for the CDR3 is TGTGCCACTCAAGGGGGGACAGGGGAAAGCGGGGAGCTGTTTTTT. The encoded protein is CATQGGTGESGELFF.

This clonotype has only a few counts. The chain has TRBV20-1 and TRBJ1-1; unclear D gene. This CDR3 is 13 amino acids long. Looked up from germline, CDR1 is DFQATT and CDR2 is SNEGSKA (reference sequence). The ends were cut back, 1 base at V and 1 base at J, with 7 bases in the middle. The CDR3 loop is CSARVDPNTEAFF. CDR3 in DNA: TGCAGTGCTAGAGTGGATCCGAACACTGAAGCTTTCTTT.

This clonotype showed up many times. The gene calls are TRBV7-6 and TRBJ2-1, with a tentative D call TRBD2 (5 bases). V lost 1 base, J lost 2 bases, and 9 bases lay in between. The CDR3 is 15 residues long. CDR1 and CDR2 from the germline V gene are SGHVS and FNYEAQ. The DNA for the CDR3 is TGTGCCAGCAGCTTAGGGCGGGCTACCTACAATGAGCAGTTCTTC. Amino acid sequence: CASSLGRATYNEQFF. Complete variable domain (other parts from reference TRBV7-6 and TRBJ2-1): GAGVSQSPRYKVTKRGQDVALRCDPISGHVSLYWYRQALGQGPEFLTYFNYEAQQDKSGLPNDRFSAERPEGSISTLTIQRTEQRDSAMYRCASSLGRATYNEQFFGPGTRLTVL.

This clonotype came up many times. The chain couples TRBV7-2 to TRBJ2-3; TRBD1 aligns across 10 bases. The CDR3 is 18 amino acids. Germline V lookup: CDR1 SGHTA, CDR2 FQGNSA. Losses at the gene ends were 1 base for V and 1 base for J; bases not matched to a gene: 8. The CDR3 DNA reads as TGTGCCAGCAGCTTAGGTTGGGGACAGGGGATCGGCACAGATACGCAGTATTTT. It yields the protein CASSLGWGQGIGTDTQYF.

At least ten counts were recorded for this clonotype. The chain is built from TRBV6-2 or TRBV6-3 and TRBJ2-1; 14 bases agree with TRBD2. The junction had 12 bases not matched to a gene; V was cut back by 5 bases and J by 6 bases. Germline assignment: CDR1 MNHEY and CDR2 SVGEGT. This CDR3 spans 18 amino acids. The CDR3 region is CASSQNRGLAGAGNEQFF. In DNA, the CDR3 is TGTGCCAGCAGTCAGAATAGGGGACTAGCGGGGGCGGGCAATGAGCAGTTCTTC.

This clonotype was counted ten times or more. The J gene is TRBJ1-5, the V gene TRBV28; no definite D call. Germline-derived CDR1 and CDR2 are MDHEN and SYDVKM. CDR3 length: 17 residues. V was pared by 2 bases and J by 6 bases, with 20 bases between. In DNA form, the CDR3 reads TGTGCCAGCAGTTTAAGAAACCGGGTAAAATATTCTCAGCCCCAGCATTTT. Residues: CASSLRNRVKYSQPQHF.

V and J are TRBV28 and TRBJ2-7; D possibly corresponds to TRBD2 (5 bases). Per the germline V gene, CDR1 is MDHEN and CDR2 is SYDVKM. The CDR3 spans 14 residues. V dropped 3 bases and J dropped 3 bases, with 12 bases sitting between them. The CDR3 loop is CASSLGSGGYEQYV. In nucleotides, the CDR3 is TGTGCCAGCAGTTTGGGGAGCGGCGGCTACGAGCAGTACGTC.

This clonotype was picked up many times. The CDR3 is CASSNRADTQYF. CDR3 DNA: TGTGCCAGTAGTAACCGCGCGGATACGCAGTATTTT. This chain connects TRBV19 to TRBJ2-3, with D unresolved. The V end lost 4 bases, the J end lost 6 bases, and 8 bases lay between the germline ends. The CDR3 loop spans 12 amino acids. CDR1 is LNHDA and CDR2 is SQIVND in the germline V gene (reference sequence).

In this sample, this clonotype turned up many times. This rearrangement joins TRBV6-2 or TRBV6-3 to TRBJ1-5; 7 bases agree with TRBD1. The CDR3 extends over 17 amino acids. Unmatched junction bases numbered 13, after V lost 5 bases and J lost 3 bases. The germline CDR1 and CDR2 sequences are MNHEY and SVGEGT. CDR3 protein: CASSTSRRTGLNQPQHF. CDR3 DNA sequence: TGTGCCAGCAGTACCTCACGGCGGACAGGACTCAATCAGCCCCAGCATTTT.

The V and J genes are TRBV7-9 and TRBJ2-1, with D possibly called TRBD1 or TRBD2 (5 bases each). This CDR3 is 12 amino acids long. CDR1 and CDR2 from the germline V gene are SEHNR and FQNEAQ (reference sequence). V was clipped by 5 bases and J by 8 bases, with 10 bases between them. The CDR3 nucleotides are TGTGCCAGCAGCCAAGTGGGGGATGAGCAGTTCTTC. It is translated as CASSQVGDEQFF.

This clonotype came up many times. The gene calls are TRBV20-1 and TRBJ1-1, with D maybe TRBD1 (5 bases). CDR3 length equals 13 residues. Germline lookup yields CDR1 DFQATT and CDR2 SNEGSKA (reference sequence). V dropped 0 bases and J dropped 5 bases, with 10 bases sitting between them. CDR3 residues: CSARDPGSTEAFF. In DNA, the CDR3 is TGCAGTGCTAGAGATCCAGGGTCGACTGAAGCTTTCTTT.

This clonotype occurred a few times. The V gene is TRBV19, the J gene TRBJ1-2, with 9 positions matching TRBD1. Germline-derived CDR1 and CDR2 are LNHDA and SQIVND (reference sequence). The junction had 9 bases not matched to a gene; V was cut back by 3 bases and J by 7 bases. The CDR3 sequence is 15 residues long. The CDR3 reads CASSIPGQGVGGYTF. As DNA, the CDR3 is TGTGCCAGTAGTATCCCGGGACAGGGCGTCGGTGGCTACACCTTC.

This clonotype was detected ten times or more. CDR3 sequence: CASSPGEGGNIQYF. In DNA, the CDR3 is TGTGCCAGCAGCCCCGGGGAAGGCGGAAACATTCAGTACTTC. The V and J genes are TRBV7-2 and TRBJ2-4, with D tentatively TRBD2 (5 bases). Per germline, CDR1 SGHTA and CDR2 FQGNSA. Trimming shortened V by 5 bases and J by 6 bases, and 14 bases separated the two germline ends. This CDR3 spans 14 amino acids.

This sequence joins TRBV27 and TRBJ1-5; D gene unclear. The CDR3 totals 14 residues. Between the trimmed V and J ends, which lost 5 bases and 2 bases, there was a span of 10 bases. CDR1 and CDR2 (germline): MNHEY, SMNVEV (reference sequence). The CDR3 coding sequence is TGTGCCAGCAGTACAAATAGCGGCAATCAGCCCCAGCATTTT. Encoded protein: CASSTNSGNQPQHF.

This clonotype was recorded many times. The V call is TRBV7-3, the J call TRBJ2-1; TRBD1 might be the D (5 bases). Germline V gives CDR1 SGHTA, CDR2 FQGTGA. The CDR3 is made up of 16 amino acids. Trimming cost V 2 bases and J 5 bases, with 16 bases left between them. CDR3 DNA sequence: TGTGCCAGCAGCTTAGGGTCTCCAGGGTGGAACAATGAGCAGTTCTTC. Translating gives CASSLGSPGWNNEQFF.

This clonotype was observed many times. This sequence joins TRBV12-3 or TRBV12-4 and TRBJ2-5, with 8 bases lining up with TRBD1. The length of the CDR3 is 16 residues. With V trimmed by 5 bases and J by 1 base, 9 bases remained unmatched. Here the CDR3 DNA reads TGTGCCAGCAGTCTCCCGGGACAGGCGCTCCAAGAGACCCAGTACTTC. This encodes CASSLPGQALQETQYF.

This clonotype has a count of ten or more. V gene TRBV7-3 combines with J gene TRBJ2-3; D is uncertain. This CDR3 spans 12 amino acids. Germline lookup yields CDR1 SGHTA and CDR2 FQGTGA. V lost 3 bases, J lost 6 bases, and 7 bases lay in between. Written as DNA, the CDR3 is TGTGCCAGCAGCTTCCTCTCGGATACGCAGTATTTT. It is translated as CASSFLSDTQYF.

This clonotype was seen a few times. The V call is TRBV18, the J call TRBJ1-6, with D possibly being TRBD1 (6 bases). V gave up 3 bases and J gave up 3 bases, with 15 bases separating them. Germline CDR1 reads KGHSH; CDR2 reads LQKENI. This CDR3 has 17 amino acids. The DNA of the CDR3 is TGTGCCAGCTCACCCGACAGGACGCTTGACTATAATTCACCCCTCCACTTT. Its protein is CASSPDRTLDYNSPLHF.

At least ten counts were recorded for this clonotype. The CDR3 loop is CASSYSGAGGHEQYF. Here the CDR3 DNA reads TGTGCCAGCAGTTACTCTGGGGCAGGGGGCCACGAGCAGTACTTC. The chain carries TRBV6-5 and TRBJ2-7; 8 bases are shared with TRBD1. V was clipped by 0 bases and J by 5 bases; unmatched bases: 6. The CDR3 is 15 residues long. Germline V gives CDR1 MNHEY, CDR2 SVGAGI.

This clonotype was detected many times. The gene calls are TRBV28 and TRBJ2-6, with 7 bases fitting TRBD2. CDR1 and CDR2 from the germline V gene are MDHEN and SYDVKM. This CDR3 region has 17 residues. V lost 5 bases, J lost 0 bases, and 7 bases stayed unmatched. As DNA, the CDR3 is TGTGCCAGCAGTAGCCAGCGGGATACCTCTGGGGCCAACGTCCTGACTTTC. As protein: CASSSQRDTSGANVLTF.

The chain combines TRBV6-2 or TRBV6-3 with TRBJ2-2; TRBD1 matches at 9 bases. The CDR3 has 14 residues. J was trimmed by 8 bases and V by 7 bases; bases with no gene match: 8. CDR1 and CDR2 (germline): MNHEY, SVGEGT. The CDR3 loop reads CASNDRTGAGELFF. In nucleotides, the CDR3 is TGTGCCAGCAACGACAGGACAGGGGCAGGGGAGCTGTTTTTT.

This clonotype was found many times. The rearrangement links TRBV20-1 to TRBJ2-3; D may be TRBD1 (5 bases). The CDR3 consists of 12 residues. Germline V CDR1 and CDR2: DFQATT, SNEGSKA (reference sequence). Trimming took 6 bases from V and 3 from J, leaving 10 bases between them. The CDR3 is CSAPDITDTQYF. In nucleotides, the CDR3 is TGCAGTGCCCCGGACATTACAGATACGCAGTATTTT.